What follows are 20 T cell receptor beta chains derived from one specimen sequenced in a study of human T cells and chemical hapten exposure. This sample's time point: patch test 3, about 24 weeks after DPC sensitization. The treatment here: therapeutic diphenylcyclopropenone sensitization with weekly scalp DPC. MiXCR, applied by TCRdb to the RACE reads, yields one record per CDR3 protein. The table records 82,000 or so distinct CDR3 sequences, 10% to 15% of them present only once. The specimen was whole blood, collected in connection with sensitization to the hapten diphenylcyclopropenone (DPC). These receptors all stem from a woman between 50 and 59 years old with alopecia areata. Some clones in this sample may be carry-over from other donors' samples.

The rearrangement links TRBV9 to TRBJ1-3; 7 nucleotides line up with TRBD1. This CDR3 is 13 amino acids long. Trimming cost V 2 bases and J 4 bases; bases outside gene matches: 0. CDR1 is SGDLS and CDR2 is YYNGEE in the germline V gene. CDR3 region: CASSVGQGNTIYF. CDR3 in DNA: TGTGCCAGCAGCGTGGGACAGGGAAACACCATATATTTT.

This clonotype was observed at least ten times. The rearrangement joins TRBV2 to TRBJ2-3; either TRBD1 or TRBD2 may supply D (5 bases each). Deletions cut 6 bases from V and 6 bases from J, with 19 bases between. This CDR3 has 15 residues. Germline V CDR1 and CDR2: SNHLY, FYNNEI. The CDR3, as DNA: TGTGCCAGCAGACGGATGGGACCGTACGTCGATACGCAGTATTTT. It yields the protein CASRRMGPYVDTQYF.

This clonotype was counted many times. V usage is TRBV5-1 and J usage is TRBJ2-7, with 11 bases fitting TRBD1. This CDR3 is built from 14 residues. The V gene's germline CDR1 is SGHRS and CDR2 YFSETQ. The J segment lost 6 bases and the V segment lost 4 bases, leaving 6 bases of the junction unmatched. CDR3 sequence (DNA): TGCGCCAGCAGCATCCGGGACAGGGGGTCCGAGCAGTACTTC. Encoded protein: CASSIRDRGSEQYF.

This clonotype was recorded many times. CDR3 nucleotides: TGTGCCAGCAGCTTTTCTGGGAAGTACGAGCAGTACTTC. This translates into CASSFSGKYEQYF. The chain couples TRBV7-9 to TRBJ2-7; D not resolved. The CDR3 loop spans 13 amino acids. Germline-derived CDR1 and CDR2 are SEHNR and FQNEAQ (reference sequence). The V end lost 3 bases, the J end lost 4 bases, and 10 bases lay between the germline ends.

The V call is TRBV21-1, the J call TRBJ2-5. TRBV21-1 is an annotated pseudogene. The CDR3 runs to 11 residues. In DNA form, the CDR3 reads TGTGCCAGCAGCAAAGTGCAGACCCAGTACTTC. Protein sequence: CASSKVQTQYF.

This clonotype was seen repeatedly, ten times or more. V usage is TRBV7-9 and J usage is TRBJ2-1; 7 nucleotides agree with TRBD1. CDR1 SEHNR and CDR2 FQNEAQ come from the germline V gene (reference sequence). The trim removed 2 bases at V and 9 bases at J, leaving 4 bases unmatched. CDR3 size: 13 residues. Here the CDR3 DNA reads TGTGCCAGCAGCTTACGACAGGGCGGTGAGCAGTTCTTC. Translating gives CASSLRQGGEQFF.

This clonotype was seen a few times. This chain joins TRBV7-2 and TRBJ2-5, with 9 bases aligning to TRBD1. The length of the CDR3 is 16 residues. After removal of 2 bases from V and 6 bases from J, the junction contained 10 bases not matched to a gene. Germline values: CDR1 SGHTA, CDR2 FQGNSA. The CDR3 DNA follows: TGTGCCAGCAGCTTACGAAGACAGGGGGAAGGAAAGACCCAGTACTTC. Translation gives CASSLRRQGEGKTQYF.

This clonotype has only a few counts. The rearrangement uses TRBV5-1 and TRBJ1-4; D call uncertain. The CDR3 covers 14 residues. Germline-derived CDR1 and CDR2 are SGHRS and YFSETQ. Trimming pared 5 bases from V and 4 bases from J, leaving 12 bases between. The chain's CDR3 is CASSLDLVNEKLFF. The CDR3 coding sequence is TGCGCCAGCAGTCTCGACCTCGTTAATGAAAAACTGTTTTTT.

The chain employs TRBV20-1 and TRBJ2-3; 9 positions match TRBD2. The V gene's germline CDR1 is DFQATT and CDR2 SNEGSKA (reference sequence). The V segment lost 7 bases and the J segment 4 bases; nucleotides outside the gene matches: 12. This CDR3 spans 15 amino acids. The CDR3 loop reads CSVPLAGVGADTQYF. CDR3 in DNA: TGCAGTGTCCCATTAGCGGGAGTTGGAGCAGATACGCAGTATTTT.

By proportion, this clonotype is medium-sized. V gene TRBV7-9 combines with J gene TRBJ1-2; perhaps TRBD1 as D (5 bases). Between the trimmed V and J ends, which lost 8 bases and 4 bases, there was a span of 17 bases. This CDR3 comprises 14 residues. Germline CDR1 SEHNR, CDR2 FQNEAQ (reference sequence). CDR3 residues: CASRDGGPAYGYTF. The CDR3 DNA follows: TGTGCCAGCCGGGACGGTGGACCAGCCTATGGCTACACCTTC.

DNA for the CDR3: TGTGCCAGCAGTAGCTCCAAGTTTGGTTTAGTCTACGAGCAGTACTTC. This codes for CASSSSKFGLVYEQYF. V and J are TRBV28 and TRBJ2-7, with D unresolved. Trimming left V 5 bases short and J 3 bases short, with 20 bases between. Germline V gene data show CDR1 as MDHEN and CDR2 as SYDVKM. The CDR3 consists of 16 residues.

There are a few counts of this clonotype. The chain uses TRBV9 and TRBJ2-2; D may be TRBD2 (5 bases). V was trimmed by 0 bases and J by 6 bases, leaving 12 bases between them. CDR1 is SGDLS and CDR2 is YYNGEE in the germline V gene. The CDR3 is 15 amino acids. As DNA, the CDR3 is TGTGCCAGCAGCGTAGGGCTAGCTAGTCCCGGGGAGCTGTTTTTT. This sequence encodes CASSVGLASPGELFF.

This clonotype has at least ten counts. The J gene is TRBJ1-1, the V gene TRBV20-1; a possible D gene is TRBD1 (6 bases). Germline-derived CDR1 and CDR2 are DFQATT and SNEGSKA (reference sequence). The ends were cut back, 3 bases at V and 3 bases at J, with 11 bases in the middle. The CDR3 runs to 13 residues. CDR3 in DNA: TGCAGTGCTAGGGCCAGGGGTGACACTGAAGCTTTCTTT. Its translation is CSARARGDTEAFF.

This clonotype was recorded at least ten times. This sequence joins TRBV29-1 and TRBJ2-4, with no clear D. Per germline, CDR1 SQVTM and CDR2 ANQGSEA. Between the trimmed V and J ends, which lost 5 bases and 9 bases, there was a span of 17 bases. This CDR3 is built from 13 residues. The CDR3, as DNA: TGCAGCGTTACGTCCCATGGGCCTGGCATTCAGTACTTC. Translated, it gives CSVTSHGPGIQYF.

In this sample, this clonotype turned up many times. The chain couples TRBV6-1 to TRBJ2-5, with D perhaps TRBD1 (6 bases). Looked up from germline, CDR1 is MNHNS and CDR2 is SASEGT. The CDR3 covers 13 residues. V was cut by 11 bases and J by 5 bases, with 18 bases left in between. The CDR3 coding sequence is TGTGCCCCCAAAGGGGGAGAAGGGGAGACCCAGTACTTC. Amino acid sequence: CAPKGGEGETQYF.

The chain uses TRBV3-1 and TRBJ1-5; D uncertain. Germline CDR1 and CDR2: LGHDT and YNNKEL (reference sequence). The V and J ends lost 1 base and 1 base respectively, with 5 bases between them. The CDR3 is 14 amino acids. CDR3: CASSQARSNQPQHF. Here the CDR3 DNA reads TGTGCCAGCAGCCAAGCCCGGAGCAATCAGCCCCAGCATTTT.

This clonotype has a count of ten or more. The rearrangement links TRBV7-6 to TRBJ2-1, with 9 bases fitting TRBD2. This CDR3 is 16 amino acids long. After removal of 1 base from V and 2 bases from J, the junction contained 3 bases not matched to a gene. The germline CDR1 and CDR2 sequences are SGHVS and FNYEAQ. CDR3 in amino acids: CASSLVLAGAYNEQFF. The CDR3 DNA follows: TGTGCCAGCAGCTTAGTTTTAGCGGGAGCCTACAATGAGCAGTTCTTC.

This clonotype was observed a handful of times. The chain combines TRBV4-2 with TRBJ1-4; 8 bases map to TRBD1. Germline V gene lookup returns CDR1 LGHNA and CDR2 YNFKEQ. The length of the CDR3 is 15 residues. The V segment lost 1 base and the J segment 10 bases; nucleotides outside the gene matches: 8. CDR3 protein: CASSQVRDRRSKLFF. The CDR3 DNA follows: TGTGCCAGCAGCCAAGTCCGGGACAGGAGATCAAAACTGTTTTTT.

V is TRBV3-1 and J is TRBJ2-7, with 8 bases matching TRBD2. Per germline, CDR1 LGHDT and CDR2 YNNKEL (reference sequence). The CDR3 totals 13 residues. J gave up 5 bases and V 4 bases, and 4 bases lay outside the gene matches. The DNA for the CDR3 is TGTGCCAGCAGCCTAGCGGGATCGGACGAGCAGTACTTC. Protein product: CASSLAGSDEQYF.

The rearrangement links TRBV29-1 to TRBJ1-1; possibly TRBD1 for D (6 bases). CDR3 length: 13 amino acids. V was trimmed by 8 bases and J by 3 bases, leaving 16 bases between them. CDR1 is SQVTM and CDR2 is ANQGSEA in the germline V gene. DNA for the CDR3: TGCAGCTCCCGACAGGAAAGATACACTGAAGCTTTCTTT. Amino acids: CSSRQERYTEAFF.